This entry lists 20 T cell receptor beta chains sequenced from one sample in a study of T cell repertoires in cytomegalovirus infection. Using its own MiXCR run on the reads, TCRdb lists one record per CDR3 protein. Here the sample spans approximately 600,000 distinct CDR3 sequences, around two fifths being singletons. These receptors' antigens are unknown. The source material was cultured PBMCs, sampled from culture after CMV antigen stimulation. The receptors here all came from a human donor in good health (CMV status not recorded). Some clones in this sample may be carry-over from other donors' samples.

This clonotype was seen only a few times. This rearrangement joins TRBV6-2 or TRBV6-3 to TRBJ1-5, with D unresolved. This CDR3 is built from 11 residues. The ends were cut back, 4 bases at V and 10 bases at J, with 8 bases in the middle. CDR1 MNHEY and CDR2 SVGEGT come from the germline V gene. CDR3 region: CASSSMGPQHF. The DNA for the CDR3 is TGTGCCAGCAGTTCAATGGGACCCCAGCATTTT.

This clonotype was observed many times. As DNA, the CDR3 is TGTGCCAGCAGCTTAGTTCCGCTCAATGAGCAGTTCTTC. It specifies CASSLVPLNEQFF. V gene TRBV7-8 combines with J gene TRBJ2-1; D remains unclear. Between the trimmed V and J ends, which lost 1 base and 6 bases, there was a span of 7 bases. Per the germline V gene, CDR1 is SGHVS and CDR2 is FQNEAQ. This CDR3 has 13 amino acids.

The chain uses TRBV24-1 and TRBJ2-2, with TRBD1 as a possible D gene (5 bases). The V end lost 3 bases, the J end lost 8 bases, and 9 bases lay between the germline ends. Looked up from germline, CDR1 is KGHDR and CDR2 is SFDVKD. The CDR3 has 13 residues. The CDR3 protein is CATSDPWTGELFF. The CDR3 coding sequence is TGTGCCACCAGTGATCCATGGACAGGGGAGCTGTTTTTT.

This clonotype was counted a few times. The V call is TRBV6-1, the J call TRBJ1-4; a weak D match, TRBD1 (6 bases). The CDR3 length is 15 residues. Looked up from germline, CDR1 is MNHNS and CDR2 is SASEGT. V shed 7 bases and J shed 4 bases, with 16 bases lying between them. The CDR3 sequence: CASIPPGQFNEKLFF. CDR3 DNA: TGTGCCAGCATTCCTCCAGGACAGTTTAATGAAAAACTGTTTTTT.

CDR3 nucleotides: TGTGCCAGCAAGGCTAGCGGGGGGAGATATGAGCAGTTCTTC. It is translated as CASKASGGRYEQFF. The gene calls are TRBV6-1 and TRBJ2-1; 11 bases map to TRBD2. Germline V lookup: CDR1 MNHNS, CDR2 SASEGT. CDR3 size: 14 residues. Trimming removed 7 bases from V and 8 bases from J; junction bases left unmatched: 7.

There are a few counts of this clonotype. The chain joins TRBV7-2 to TRBJ1-1, with TRBD1 matching over 8 bases. The CDR3 loop spans 15 amino acids. CDR1 is SGHTA, CDR2 FQGNSA, per germline. V shed 4 bases and J 4 bases; nucleotides not matched to a gene: 8. CDR3 sequence: CASSSGQGLFTEAFF. The CDR3 coding sequence is TGTGCCAGCAGCTCCGGACAGGGTCTTTTCACTGAAGCTTTCTTT.

This sequence joins TRBV5-1 and TRBJ2-2; no firm D call. The CDR3 contains 16 residues. Per germline, CDR1 SGHRS and CDR2 YFSETQ. Trimming removed 0 bases from V and 0 bases from J, with 9 bases in between. The CDR3 loop reads CASSLEASTNTGELFF. The CDR3 DNA follows: TGCGCCAGCAGCTTGGAAGCCAGTACGAACACCGGGGAGCTGTTTTTT.

The chain is built from TRBV7-6 and TRBJ1-5; TRBD1 agrees at 7 bases. The germline V gene encodes CDR1 SGHVS and CDR2 FNYEAQ. CDR3 length equals 17 residues. V lost 5 bases and J lost 5; bases outside the gene matches: 15. CDR3: CASSDLQGGRTDQPQHF. CDR3 DNA sequence: TGTGCCAGCAGCGACCTCCAGGGGGGGCGAACCGATCAGCCCCAGCATTTT.

The CDR3 spells CASNIGVQETQYF. The CDR3, as DNA: TGTGCCAGCAACATCGGGGTCCAAGAGACCCAGTACTTC. The rearrangement links TRBV12-3 or TRBV12-4 to TRBJ2-5; a weak D match, TRBD2 (5 bases). The V end lost 7 bases, the J end lost 1 base, and 10 bases lay between the germline ends. The CDR3 has 13 residues.

The CDR3 is CASSIDRRQGQYF. As DNA, the CDR3 is TGTGCCAGTAGTATAGATCGAAGACAGGGACAGTACTTC. This chain connects TRBV19 to TRBJ2-7, with 7 bases that match TRBD1. The ends lost 0 bases at V and 10 bases at J; junction bases unmatched: 6. The CDR3 sequence is 13 residues long. Germline V gene lookup returns CDR1 LNHDA and CDR2 SQIVND (reference sequence).

There are a few counts of this clonotype. The chain employs TRBV4-1 and TRBJ2-3; possible D gene TRBD1, 6 bases. The V end lost 0 bases, the J end lost 4 bases, and 14 bases lay between the germline ends. Looked up from germline, CDR1 is MGHRA and CDR2 is YSYEKL. The CDR3 is made up of 16 amino acids. Written as DNA, the CDR3 is TGCGCCAGCAGCCAAGAAGGCTGGGGGCCCGCAGATACGCAGTATTTT. It encodes CASSQEGWGPADTQYF.

This clonotype appeared a few times. The chain uses TRBV7-8 and TRBJ2-3, with D unclear. The germline gives CDR1 SGHVS, CDR2 FQNEAQ. The CDR3 runs 14 residues. Trimming shortened V by 2 bases and J by 1 base, and 7 bases separated the two germline ends. CDR3 coding DNA: TGTGCCAGCAGCTTACTGACTGGCACAGATACGCAGTATTTT. It yields the protein CASSLLTGTDTQYF.

Turning to this clonotype: This CDR3 fails to terminate in the conserved phenylalanine or tryptophan, so it likely reflects a read error. The J gene is TRBJ2-7, the V gene TRBV7-9; possible D gene TRBD2, 5 bases. There are 16 residues in the CDR3. Trimming removed 2 bases at V and 2 bases at J, with 16 bases between. Germline-derived CDR1 and CDR2 are SEHNR and FQNEAQ (reference sequence). Written as DNA, the CDR3 is TGTGCCAGCAGCTTAATTTCGCTTGGGAGTACCTACGAGCAGTACTTA. Residues: CASSLISLGSTYEQYL.

The sample holds a few counts of this clonotype. The V and J genes are TRBV11-2 and TRBJ2-7; no definite D call. With 8 bases removed from V and 1 base from J, the gap between germline ends came to 12 bases. The germline gives CDR1 SGHAT, CDR2 FQNNGV. This CDR3 has 13 residues. The CDR3 spells CASGSGASYEQYF. CDR3 sequence (DNA): TGTGCCAGCGGCTCGGGCGCGTCCTACGAGCAGTACTTC.

The V gene is TRBV12-3 or TRBV12-4, the J gene TRBJ2-7, with 7 bases that match TRBD2. There are 13 residues in the CDR3. The V segment lost 3 bases and the J segment 4 bases; nucleotides outside the gene matches: 3. CDR3 residues: CASSFTAGYEQYF. CDR3 in DNA: TGTGCCAGCAGTTTCACAGCGGGGTACGAGCAGTACTTC.

The chain is built from TRBV5-6 and TRBJ1-1, with D uncertain. This CDR3 region has 17 residues. Germline V gene data show CDR1 as SGHDT and CDR2 as YYEEEE. With 2 bases removed from V and 0 bases from J, the gap between germline ends came to 17 bases. CDR3 sequence (DNA): TGTGCCAGCAGCTTACGGGGAAGGTACAACATGAACACTGAAGCTTTCTTT. It translates to CASSLRGRYNMNTEAFF.

This clonotype turned up a few times. The V call is TRBV11-2, the J call TRBJ2-1; TRBD2 matches 8 bases. Germline V gene data show CDR1 as SGHAT and CDR2 as FQNNGV. The CDR3 sequence is 15 residues long. Trimming at V came to 6 bases and at J to 1 base, leaving 5 bases not matched to a gene. This CDR3 reads CASSSTSGSYNEQFF. DNA for the CDR3: TGTGCCAGCAGTTCCACTAGCGGTTCCTACAATGAGCAGTTCTTC.

The chain is built from TRBV20-1 and TRBJ2-5, with D hard to call. V was clipped by 6 bases and J by 3 bases, with 8 bases between them. Looked up from germline, CDR1 is DFQATT and CDR2 is SNEGSKA (reference sequence). The CDR3 runs to 11 residues. CDR3 in amino acids: CSAPREETQYF. CDR3 DNA sequence: TGCAGTGCCCCTCGGGAAGAGACCCAGTACTTC.

This clonotype was seen more than once but under ten times. V gene TRBV5-6 combines with J gene TRBJ2-3, with 10 bases matching TRBD2. Germline CDR1 reads SGHDT; CDR2 reads YYEEEE. The CDR3 runs 16 residues. After removal of 1 base from V and 2 bases from J, the junction contained 4 bases not matched to a gene. The CDR3 is CASSLSLAGATDTQYF. DNA for the CDR3: TGTGCCAGCAGCTTGAGCCTAGCGGGGGCCACAGATACGCAGTATTTT.

This clonotype has a handful of counts. The rearrangement uses TRBV28 and TRBJ2-3, with 9 positions matching TRBD1. With 10 bases clipped from V and 4 bases from J, the junction kept 12 bases outside the gene matches. Germline assignment: CDR1 MDHEN and CDR2 SYDVKM. The CDR3 contains 15 residues. Here the CDR3 reads CAIRYRGRRADTQYF. The CDR3 nucleotides are TGTGCCATACGTTACAGGGGGCGAAGGGCAGATACGCAGTATTTT. Full variable domain (rest looked up from reference TRBV28 and TRBJ2-3): DVKVTQSSRYLVKRTGEKVFLECVQDMDHENMFWYRQDPGLGLRLIYFSYDVKMKEKGDIPEGYSVSREKKERFSLILESASTNQTSMYLCAIRYRGRRADTQYFGPGTRLTVL.